These 26 T cell receptor beta chains were all obtained from the same sample, sequenced in a study of molecular identifiers for immune sequencing clone quantification. TCRdb redid the calling of the PCR reads with MiXCR, one entry per CDR3 protein. This table holds about 60,000 distinct CDR3 sequences, 19% found once. The sample was naive CD8+ T cells from blood, with Jurkat cell RNA spiked in. Sample subset: FACS-sorted CD8+CD4-CCR7+CD45RA+ naive T cells. These receptors all stem from a human donor in good health. Some libraries in this study had Jurkat cell RNA spiked in.

This clonotype was detected only a few times. The chain combines TRBV11-2 with TRBJ2-1, with 11 bases aligning to TRBD2. The V and J ends lost 5 bases and 5 bases, in that order; junction bases with no gene match: 8. Looked up from germline, CDR1 is SGHAT and CDR2 is FQNNGV. The CDR3 spans 16 residues. CDR3 protein: CASSHPGLAVHNEQFF. The CDR3 DNA reads TGTGCCAGCAGCCACCCGGGACTAGCGGTACACAATGAGCAGTTCTTC.

This clonotype was picked up many times. This chain links TRBV20-1 with TRBJ2-1; D is perhaps TRBD1 (5 bases). Trimming stripped 1 base from V and 0 bases from J, with 22 bases between. The germline V gene has CDR1 DFQATT and CDR2 SNEGSKA (reference sequence). The length of the CDR3 is 19 residues. CDR3 in DNA: TGCAGTGCTAGAGCCGAGGAACAGGCGATTCACTTCTCCTACAATGAGCAGTTCTTC. Its protein is CSARAEEQAIHFSYNEQFF.

This clonotype was counted many times. The J gene is TRBJ2-7, the V gene TRBV7-2; 9 bases match TRBD2. The V and J ends lost 5 bases and 1 base, in that order; junction bases with no gene match: 9. Germline assignment: CDR1 SGHTA and CDR2 FQGNSA. This CDR3 contains 16 residues. Here the CDR3 DNA reads TGTGCCAGCAGCGCCTCGCGGGAGGGCCTGTCCTACGAGCAGTACTTC. This translates into CASSASREGLSYEQYF.

Concerning this clonotype itself: A much larger clonotype is one base distant, so this may be a read error. The chain couples TRBV7-6 to TRBJ2-7; 9 bases match TRBD2. The CDR3 has 14 amino acids. Germline V CDR1 and CDR2: SGHVS, FNYEAQ. CDR3 bases: TGTGCCAGCAACTTAGCGGGAGAGGCCTACGAGCAGTACTTC. It translates to CASNLAGEAYEQYF.

This clonotype was recorded many times. J is TRBJ2-7 and V is TRBV2; TRBD2 agrees at 7 bases. V lost 2 bases, J lost 2 bases, and 12 bases stayed unmatched. This CDR3 spans 17 amino acids. The V gene's germline CDR1 is SNHLY and CDR2 FYNNEI. The CDR3 DNA reads as TGTGCCAGCAGTGAATCCGTAGACGGGGAGGGAGCCTACGAGCAGTACTTC. Translated, it gives CASSESVDGEGAYEQYF.

This clonotype was found many times. This sequence joins TRBV29-1 and TRBJ1-2, with D possibly being TRBD1 (5 bases). Trimming cost V 4 bases and J 4 bases, with 19 bases left between them. The CDR3 consists of 15 residues. Germline values: CDR1 SQVTM, CDR2 ANQGSEA. CDR3 nucleotides: TGCAGCGTTGCCTCTCTAACGACAGAAAGCTATGGCTACACCTTC. The encoded protein is CSVASLTTESYGYTF.

This clonotype has at least ten counts. The rearrangement links TRBV7-9 to TRBJ2-7, with TRBD1 identical over 8 bases. This CDR3 is 14 amino acids long. V dropped 1 base and J dropped 7; count of bases not matched to a gene: 6. In germline, CDR1 is SEHNR, CDR2 FQNEAQ (reference sequence). The CDR3 DNA follows: TGTGCCAGCAGCTTAGTAGGACAGGGAATAGAGCAGTACTTC. This codes for CASSLVGQGIEQYF.

Concerning this clonotype: Possible read error: a much larger clone is one base away. The J gene is TRBJ1-2, the V gene TRBV20-1; D is perhaps TRBD1 (6 bases). Germline CDR1 is DFQATT and CDR2 is SNEGSKA (reference sequence). The CDR3 is 15 residues long. The ends were cut back, 5 bases at V and 8 bases at J, with 24 bases in the middle. The CDR3 region is CSALNRTVRVKGYTF. The DNA of the CDR3 is TGCAGTGCTCTCAACCGGACAGTTCGCGTGAAGGGCTACACCTTC.

In its sample, this clonotype was seen once. The junction departs from germline at one end; a sequencing error may be responsible. The chain is built from TRBV20-1 and TRBJ2-2; TRBD2 is a possible D gene (5 bases). This CDR3 contains 17 residues. Germline V gene lookup returns CDR1 DFQATT and CDR2 SNEGSKA (reference sequence). The CDR3 DNA follows: TGCAGTGCTAGGAGCGACCAAACGTACTCGAACACCGGGGAGCCGTTTTTT. It encodes CSARSDQTYSNTGEPFF.

V and J are TRBV19 and TRBJ2-7; 10 bases line up with TRBD2. This CDR3 has 14 amino acids. The J segment lost 4 bases and the V segment lost 3 bases, leaving 3 bases of the junction unmatched. In germline, CDR1 is LNHDA, CDR2 SQIVND (reference sequence). The CDR3 nucleotides read TGTGCCAGTAGTATCGGACTAGCGGATTACGAGCAGTACTTC. Protein: CASSIGLADYEQYF.

This clonotype has only a few counts. V usage is TRBV24-1 and J usage is TRBJ1-4; no firm D call. The CDR3 is 14 amino acids. CDR1 KGHDR and CDR2 SFDVKD come from the germline V gene. Trimming pared 9 bases from V and 8 bases from J, leaving 18 bases between. Here the CDR3 DNA reads TGTGCCACCCTTTCGGGTCCGCAAAACGAAAAACTGTTTTTT. Its protein is CATLSGPQNEKLFF.

This clonotype was seen at least ten times. V usage is TRBV27 and J usage is TRBJ2-3; D call uncertain. This CDR3 is built from 13 residues. The germline V gene has CDR1 MNHEY and CDR2 SMNVEV (reference sequence). Between the trimmed V and J ends, which lost 4 bases and 0 bases, there was a span of 5 bases. The CDR3: CASSSSSTDTQYF. CDR3 coding DNA: TGTGCCAGCAGTTCATCTAGCACAGATACGCAGTATTTT.

The V and J genes are TRBV28 and TRBJ2-5; D remains unclear. Germline V lookup: CDR1 MDHEN, CDR2 SYDVKM. CDR3 length: 13 residues. Trimming shortened V by 3 bases and J by 5 bases, and 10 bases separated the two germline ends. CDR3 sequence: CASSFDMKETQYF. The CDR3 bases are TGTGCCAGCAGTTTCGATATGAAGGAGACCCAGTACTTC.

A few counts support this clonotype. This chain links TRBV9 with TRBJ1-1; D is unclear. There are 12 residues in the CDR3. CDR1 is SGDLS and CDR2 is YYNGEE in the germline V gene. Trimming cost V 3 bases and J 3 bases, with 6 bases left between them. CDR3: CASSATYTEAFF. Here the CDR3 DNA reads TGTGCCAGCAGCGCAACCTACACTGAAGCTTTCTTT.

There are many counts of this clonotype. V and J are TRBV29-1 and TRBJ2-7, with D tentatively TRBD2 (6 bases). CDR3 length: 13 amino acids. V lost 3 bases and J lost 9, with 18 bases in between. Germline CDR1 reads SQVTM; CDR2 reads ANQGSEA. CDR3 coding DNA: TGCAGCGTTGAGGGGGGTCTTTCTACGGGGCAGTACTTC. Translation: CSVEGGLSTGQYF.

In its sample, this clonotype was seen many times. V is TRBV7-9 and J is TRBJ2-7, with D unclear. The CDR3 spans 15 residues. Trimming took off 4 bases at V and 1 base at J, with 14 bases between the two ends. Looked up from germline, CDR1 is SEHNR and CDR2 is FQNEAQ (reference sequence). CDR3 bases: TGTGCCAGCAGCTCCCCGGAGCCCGGTTCCTACGAGCAGTACTTC. This codes for CASSSPEPGSYEQYF.

Many counts were recorded for this clonotype. The J gene is TRBJ2-7, the V gene TRBV11-2; D is perhaps TRBD1 or TRBD2 (5 bases each). Germline V gene lookup returns CDR1 SGHAT and CDR2 FQNNGV. V lost 5 bases, J lost 7 bases, and 15 bases lay in between. This CDR3 is 13 amino acids long. The CDR3 sequence is CASSEGLGPEQYF. The CDR3 nucleotides are TGTGCCAGCAGCGAGGGGCTGGGGCCGGAGCAGTACTTC.

To note about this clonotype: It may be a read error: a sequence one base away is much more abundant. The V call is TRBV7-6, the J call TRBJ1-1, with a tentative D call TRBD1 (6 bases). Germline CDR1 SGHVS, CDR2 FNYEAQ. CDR3 length equals 15 residues. This chain's CDR3 is CAGSLAGGLNTEAFF. The CDR3 DNA sequence: TGTGCCGGCAGCTTAGCGGGGGGGCTGAACACTGAAGCTTTCTTT.

This clonotype was seen a few times. V usage is TRBV5-5 and J usage is TRBJ2-3; the match to TRBD1 covers 7 bases. Germline V gives CDR1 SGHKS, CDR2 YYEKEE (reference sequence). Germline trimming cut 5 bases from V and 5 bases from J; bases unmatched to any gene: 2. The CDR3 has 12 amino acids. CDR3 residues: CASSTGVDTQYF. The CDR3 bases are TGTGCCAGCAGTACAGGGGTAGATACGCAGTATTTT.

This clonotype was counted many times. This chain joins TRBV27 and TRBJ2-7, with TRBD1 as a possible D gene (6 bases). The CDR3 has 16 amino acids. In germline, CDR1 is MNHEY, CDR2 SMNVEV (reference sequence). Trimming shortened V by 5 bases and J by 7 bases, and 24 bases separated the two germline ends. As DNA, the CDR3 is TGTGCCAGCAGTCTCCTGGGTGGTACAGGGATGCGGGAGCAGTACTTC. Translating it yields CASSLLGGTGMREQYF.

This clonotype was counted at least ten times. The gene calls are TRBV20-1 and TRBJ2-7; D is possibly TRBD1 (6 bases). V lost 7 bases and J lost 7, with 26 bases in between. Germline loops: CDR1 DFQATT, CDR2 SNEGSKA (reference sequence). This CDR3 spans 15 amino acids. The CDR3 coding sequence is TGCAGTGGAATCCCCCCGGGGACACCGTCTCGGGAGCAGTACTTC. Translation: CSGIPPGTPSREQYF.

Points on this clonotype: A read error may explain this, as a much larger clone is one base away. The chain is built from TRBV6-4 and TRBJ2-3; D is unclear. This CDR3 region has 10 residues. Germline loops: CDR1 MRHNA, CDR2 SNTAGT. DNA for the CDR3: TGTGACGAGCACCCAGATACGCAGTATTTT. It yields the protein CDEHPDTQYF.

Note on this clonotype: One base away lies a much larger clone, so this may be a sequencing read error. CDR3 in amino acids: CASSQAPDTRYF. As DNA, the CDR3 is TGTGCCAGCAGCCAAGCGCCGGATACGCGGTATTTT. The chain combines TRBV3-1 with TRBJ2-3; D gene unclear. This CDR3 has 12 amino acids. CDR1 and CDR2 from the germline V gene are LGHDT and YNNKEL (reference sequence).

The chain links TRBV5-1 to TRBJ2-7; tentatively, D is TRBD2 (6 bases). This CDR3 has 13 residues. The germline gives CDR1 SGHRS, CDR2 YFSETQ. Deletions cut 4 bases from V and 3 bases from J, with 11 bases between. The CDR3 DNA follows: TGCGCCAGCAGCGTTACTAGCTACTACGAGCAGTACTTC. Its translation is CASSVTSYYEQYF.

V gene TRBV7-8 combines with J gene TRBJ1-1; D may be TRBD1 (6 bases). Trimming removed 3 bases at V and 7 bases at J, with 12 bases between. Germline lookup yields CDR1 SGHVS and CDR2 FQNEAQ. The CDR3 covers 13 residues. The CDR3 protein is CASSFGGRGEAFF. CDR3 DNA sequence: TGTGCCAGCAGCTTTGGGGGGCGAGGTGAAGCTTTCTTT.

This clonotype appeared many times. The V and J genes are TRBV7-2 and TRBJ2-2; D gene uncertain. This CDR3 contains 14 residues. Trimming removed 7 bases from V and 1 base from J, with 10 bases in between. Germline V gives CDR1 SGHTA, CDR2 FQGNSA. CDR3 nucleotides: TGTGCCAGCACACTCGAACTGAACACCGGGGAGCTGTTTTTT. Its translation: CASTLELNTGELFF.